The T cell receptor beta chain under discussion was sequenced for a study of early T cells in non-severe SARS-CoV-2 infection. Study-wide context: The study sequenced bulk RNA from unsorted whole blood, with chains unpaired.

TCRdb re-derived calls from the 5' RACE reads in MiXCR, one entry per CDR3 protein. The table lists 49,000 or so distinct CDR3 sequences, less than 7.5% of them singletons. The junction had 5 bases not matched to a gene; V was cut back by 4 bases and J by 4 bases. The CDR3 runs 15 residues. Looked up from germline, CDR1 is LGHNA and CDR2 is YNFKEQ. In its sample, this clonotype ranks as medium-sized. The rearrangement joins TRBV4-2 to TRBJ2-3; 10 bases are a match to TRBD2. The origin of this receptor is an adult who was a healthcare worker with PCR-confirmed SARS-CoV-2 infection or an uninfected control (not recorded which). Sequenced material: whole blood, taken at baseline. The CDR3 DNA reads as TGTGCCAGCAGCCCCGGGACTAGCGAGGCAGATACGCAGTATTTT. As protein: CASSPGTSEADTQYF.